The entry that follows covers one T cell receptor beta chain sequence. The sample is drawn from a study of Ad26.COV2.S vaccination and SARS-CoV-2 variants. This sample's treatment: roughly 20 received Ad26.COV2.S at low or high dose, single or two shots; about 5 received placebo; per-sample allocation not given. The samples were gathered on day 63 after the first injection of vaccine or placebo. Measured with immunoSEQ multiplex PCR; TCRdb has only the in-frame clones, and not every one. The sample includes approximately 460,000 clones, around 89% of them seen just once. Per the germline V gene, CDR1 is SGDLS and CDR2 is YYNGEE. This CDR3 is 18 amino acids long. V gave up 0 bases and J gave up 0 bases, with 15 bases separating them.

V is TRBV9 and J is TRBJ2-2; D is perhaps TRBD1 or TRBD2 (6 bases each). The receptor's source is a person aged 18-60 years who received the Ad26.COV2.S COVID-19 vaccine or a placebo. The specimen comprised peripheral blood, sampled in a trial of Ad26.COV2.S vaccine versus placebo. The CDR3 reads CASSVEGPGASNTGELFF. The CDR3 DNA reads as TGTGCCAGCAGCGTAGAAGGACCGGGGGCCTCGAACACCGGGGAGCTGTTTTTT.